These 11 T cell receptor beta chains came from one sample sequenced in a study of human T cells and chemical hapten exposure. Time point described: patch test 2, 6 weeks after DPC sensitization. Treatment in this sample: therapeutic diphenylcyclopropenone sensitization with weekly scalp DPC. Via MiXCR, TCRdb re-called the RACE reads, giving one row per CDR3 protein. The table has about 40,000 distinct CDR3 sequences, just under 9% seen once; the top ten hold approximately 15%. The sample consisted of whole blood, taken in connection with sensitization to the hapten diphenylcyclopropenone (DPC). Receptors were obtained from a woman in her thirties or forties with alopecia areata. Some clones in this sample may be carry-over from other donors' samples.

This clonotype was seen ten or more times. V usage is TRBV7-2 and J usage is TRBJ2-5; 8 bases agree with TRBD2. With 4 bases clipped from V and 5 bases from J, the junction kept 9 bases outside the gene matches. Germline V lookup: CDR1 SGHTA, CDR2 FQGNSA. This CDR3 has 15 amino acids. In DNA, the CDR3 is TGTGCCAGCAGCTCCCCCCGGGCGGGGGGCGAGACCCAGTACTTC. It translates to CASSSPRAGGETQYF.

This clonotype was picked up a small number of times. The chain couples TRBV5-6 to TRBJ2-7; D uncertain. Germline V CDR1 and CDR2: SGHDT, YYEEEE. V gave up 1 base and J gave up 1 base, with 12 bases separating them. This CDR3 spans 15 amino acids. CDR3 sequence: CASSLKLAPSYEQYF. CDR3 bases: TGTGCCAGCAGCTTGAAACTGGCCCCATCCTACGAGCAGTACTTC.

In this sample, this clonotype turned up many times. CDR3 in DNA: TGTGCCAGCAGTTTACTGGGATGGGGCTCTGGGGCCAACGTCCTGACTTTC. Encoded protein: CASSLLGWGSGANVLTF. The V call is TRBV27, the J call TRBJ2-6, with no clear D. There are 17 residues in the CDR3. V was pared by 2 bases and J by 0 bases, with 11 bases between. Germline V gene data show CDR1 as MNHEY and CDR2 as SMNVEV (reference sequence).

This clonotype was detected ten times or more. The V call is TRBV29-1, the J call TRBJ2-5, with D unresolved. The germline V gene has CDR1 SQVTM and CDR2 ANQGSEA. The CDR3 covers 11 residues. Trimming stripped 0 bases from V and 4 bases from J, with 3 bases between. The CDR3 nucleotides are TGCAGCGTTGAAGATCGAGAGACCCAGTACTTC. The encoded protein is CSVEDRETQYF.

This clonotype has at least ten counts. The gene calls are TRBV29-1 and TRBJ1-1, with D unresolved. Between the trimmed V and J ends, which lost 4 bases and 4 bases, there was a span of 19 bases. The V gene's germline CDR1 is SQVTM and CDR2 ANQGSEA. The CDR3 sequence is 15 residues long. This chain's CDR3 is CSVAGITSGATEAFF. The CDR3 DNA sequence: TGCAGCGTTGCGGGGATTACGTCGGGAGCCACTGAAGCTTTCTTT.

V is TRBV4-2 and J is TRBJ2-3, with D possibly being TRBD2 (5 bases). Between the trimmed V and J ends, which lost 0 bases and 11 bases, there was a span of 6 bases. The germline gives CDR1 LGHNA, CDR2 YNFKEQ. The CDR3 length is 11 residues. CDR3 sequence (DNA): TGTGCCAGCAGCCAAGACCGGGGGCAGTATTTT. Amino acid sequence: CASSQDRGQYF.

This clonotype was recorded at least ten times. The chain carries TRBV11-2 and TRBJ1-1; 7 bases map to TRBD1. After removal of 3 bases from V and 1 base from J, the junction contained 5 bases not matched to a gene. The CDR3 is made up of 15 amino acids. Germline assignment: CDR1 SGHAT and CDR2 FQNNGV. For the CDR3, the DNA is TGTGCCAGCAGCTTTACAGGGGCGACGAACACTGAAGCTTTCTTT. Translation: CASSFTGATNTEAFF.

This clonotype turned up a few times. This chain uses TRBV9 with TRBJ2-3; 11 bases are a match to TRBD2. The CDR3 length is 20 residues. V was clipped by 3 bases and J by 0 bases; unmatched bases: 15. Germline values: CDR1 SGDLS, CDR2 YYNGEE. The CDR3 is CASSAIIRASGGPSTDTQYF. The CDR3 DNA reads TGTGCCAGCAGCGCCATTATTCGGGCTAGCGGGGGGCCCAGCACAGATACGCAGTATTTT. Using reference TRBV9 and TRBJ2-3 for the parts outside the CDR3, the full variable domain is DSGVTQTPKHLITATGQRVTLRCSPRSGDLSVYWYQQSLDQGLQFLIQYYNGEERAKGNILERFSAQQFPDLHSELNLSSLELGDSALYFCASSAIIRASGGPSTDTQYFGPGTRLTVL.

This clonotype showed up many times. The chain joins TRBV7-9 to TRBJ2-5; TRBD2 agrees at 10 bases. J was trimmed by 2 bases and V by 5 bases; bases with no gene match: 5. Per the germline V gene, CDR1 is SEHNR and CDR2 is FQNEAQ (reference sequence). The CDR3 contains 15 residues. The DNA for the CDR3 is TGTGCCAGCAGCCGAGCGGGGGGGCAGCAAGAGACCCAGTACTTC. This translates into CASSRAGGQQETQYF.

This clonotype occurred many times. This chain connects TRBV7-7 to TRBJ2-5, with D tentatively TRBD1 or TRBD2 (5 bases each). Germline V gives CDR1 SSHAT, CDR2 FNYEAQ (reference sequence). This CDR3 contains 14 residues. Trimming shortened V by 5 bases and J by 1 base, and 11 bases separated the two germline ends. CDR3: CASSPGPLQETQYF. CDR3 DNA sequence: TGTGCCAGCAGCCCGGGACCTCTCCAAGAGACCCAGTACTTC.

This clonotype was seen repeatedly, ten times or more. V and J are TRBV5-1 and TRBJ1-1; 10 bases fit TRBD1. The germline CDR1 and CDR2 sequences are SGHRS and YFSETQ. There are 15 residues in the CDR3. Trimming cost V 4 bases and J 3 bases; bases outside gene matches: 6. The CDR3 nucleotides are TGCGCCAGCAGCCCAGGACAGGGGGGAGACACTGAAGCTTTCTTT. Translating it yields CASSPGQGGDTEAFF.